This entry features one T cell receptor (beta chain) sequence. This clone's antigen is unknown. Base qualities were left out, and no much larger clone turns up one base away. The CDR3 runs 14 amino acids, cysteine and phenylalanine included. Only the CDR3 part of the read is kept: 42 bases, read in frame from the first base. V is pared back by 1 base and J by 4 bases, with 10 bases lying between the germline termini. CDR1 MDHEN and CDR2 SYDVKM are derived from the germline V gene. This sample was taken from a study of monozygotic twins with cystic fibrosis (dated by TCRdb to the early 2020s). As for the study more broadly: Barcoded libraries were prepared with roughly 15 PCR cycles from about 3 micrograms of fragmented DNA. Data for three of the twin pairs had been reported earlier in a different context. On the day of blood sampling, twins were ranked among around 1,000 cohort participants for weight-for-height and for FEVPerc (FEV1 disease centile). TCR beta repertoires were compared within and between 16 monozygotic twin pairs with cystic fibrosis so that genetic influence on V and J gene usage could be assessed. The cohort included ten female and six male twin pairs, mostly children and adolescents, aged roughly 2.0 to 40 years with a median of 9.1 years. General conclusions and limits of the study: V gene usage was most similar to the co-twin in 13 of 16 pairs, and J usage was most similar to the co-twin in 8 of 16 pairs, which suggests genetic constraints. Simpson clonality was found to be generally low (median approximately 0.009), suggesting a naive-dominated repertoire, although higher clonality was observed in the most severely affected patients. Only a small cohort was studied, and no association of shared CDR3 numbers with age, concordance or disease severity was found. Nucleotide-identical clonotype sharing was significantly higher within monozygotic CF twin pairs than between unrelated CF individuals (P = 0.000026, Mann-Whitney).

Following the manufacturer's instructions, TCR beta CDR3 regions were amplified by multiplex PCR with the immunoSEQ immune profiling system. An Illumina NextSeq system was used to carry out the sequencing. Per the authors' processing: Sequence data were processed on the immunoSEQ Analyzer platform, and clonality was computed as the square root of Simpson's index of productive rearrangements. Similarity in V and J usage was quantified by Jensen-Shannon distance, and CDR3 generation probabilities were calculated with OLGA. Shared CDR3 sequences were searched in the immuneACCESS database (August 2020) and in VDJdb (December 2020). The source is immuneACCESS, and TCRdb retained only in-frame sequences with V and J called. Part of the clones is not carried over; for the studies checked, unresolved V genes explain less than half of this, and the remainder is unexplained. That table is the source of V, J and clone size, and D and trimming were worked out from the DNA. This sample lists 25,000 to 35,000 clones; over 80% were detected once. Together, the top ten hold 0.88% of the sample.

The twin pairs came from the European Cystic Fibrosis Twin and Sibling Study Cohort, a cohort that recruited patients from approximately 160 CF clinics across 14 European countries. Zygosity and CFTR genotype were verified in-house, with zygosity tested by multiplex PCR of nine short tandem repeat loci. Peripheral blood was taken from each twin, and clinical parameters were recorded on the day of blood sampling. Phenol/chloroform extraction was used to isolate genomic DNA from peripheral blood cells, and the DNA was then kept in TE buffer at 4 degrees C. In this chain, TRBV28 is recombined with TRBJ1-2, with the D gene too uncertain to name. Sequenced: blood. This receptor was identified in a girl aged 2-15 years with cystic fibrosis. This receptor has the CDR3 CASSLLGQAYGYTF. The nucleotides read TGTGCCAGCAGTTTATTAGGCCAGGCCTATGGCTACACCTTC.